These 9 T cell receptor beta chains originate from one sample sequenced in a study of molecular identifiers for immune sequencing clone quantification. Via MiXCR, TCRdb re-called the PCR reads, giving one row per CDR3 protein. The data show approximately 550,000 distinct CDR3 sequences, with over 20% seen just once and approximately 0.8% held by the top ten. The material sequenced was naive CD8+ T cells from blood, with Jurkat cell RNA spiked in. Indicated subset: FACS-sorted CD8+CD4-CCR7+CD45RA+ naive T cells. The receptors come from a human donor in good health. Some libraries in this study had Jurkat cell RNA spiked in.

The chain is built from TRBV6-5 and TRBJ2-5, with TRBD2 matching over 9 bases. The CDR3 spans 16 residues. Germline CDR1 is MNHEY and CDR2 is SVGAGI. V lost 7 bases, J lost 4 bases, and 13 bases stayed unmatched. The CDR3: CASTQRRSGGRETQYF. The CDR3 DNA follows: TGTGCCAGCACCCAAAGACGGAGCGGGGGGAGAGAGACCCAGTACTTC.

On this clonotype: In this CDR3 the conserved last residue, phenylalanine or tryptophan, is missing, so a read error is likely. The gene calls are TRBV9 and TRBJ2-6, with 7 positions matching TRBD1. The CDR3 is 17 residues long. CDR1 and CDR2 (germline): SGDLS, YYNGEE. Unmatched junction bases numbered 4, after V lost 0 bases and J lost 1 base. CDR3 residues: CASSVDTGESGANVLTL. CDR3 nucleotides: TGTGCCAGCAGCGTAGATACAGGGGAGTCTGGGGCCAACGTCCTGACTCTC.

With respect to this clonotype: A much larger clone sits a single nucleotide away, making a read error possible. The chain has TRBV30 and TRBJ2-1; D ambiguous. There are 13 residues in the CDR3. Trimming removed 3 bases from V and 8 bases from J, with 14 bases in between. Germline-derived CDR1 and CDR2 are GTSNPN and SVGIG (reference sequence). The CDR3 sequence: CAWRAQTPDEQFF. The DNA for the CDR3 is TGTGCCTGGAGGGCCCAGACACCGGATGAGCAGTTCTTC. The whole variable domain, filled in from reference TRBV30 and TRBJ2-1, reads SQTIHQWPATLVQPVGSPLSLECTVEGTSNPNLYWYRQAAGRGLQLLFYSVGIGQISSEVPQNLSASRPQDRQFILSSKKLLLSDSGFYLCAWRAQTPDEQFFGPGTRLTVL.

Concerning this clonotype: The junction and the germline gene differ at one end; a read error may be behind it. The chain is built from TRBV12-3 or TRBV12-4 and TRBJ2-2, with a weak D call TRBD2 (5 bases). The CDR3 totals 14 residues. CDR3 DNA: TGTGCCAGCAGTTCCGGGCCCCGTTCCGGGGAGCTGGTTTTT. Encoded protein: CASSSGPRSGELVF.

This clonotype has ten or more counts. This rearrangement joins TRBV20-1 to TRBJ1-2; D is uncertain. Trimming took 0 bases from V and 2 from J, leaving 7 bases between them. This CDR3 comprises 13 residues. CDR1 and CDR2 (germline): DFQATT, SNEGSKA (reference sequence). CDR3 sequence (DNA): TGCAGTGCTAGAGATACTGACAACTATGGCTACACCTTC. Residues: CSARDTDNYGYTF.

This clonotype was detected only a few times. J is TRBJ2-3 and V is TRBV10-1; D gene unclear. Germline CDR1 is WNHNN and CDR2 is SYGVQD (reference sequence). V was clipped by 1 base and J by 5 bases, with 7 bases between them. CDR3 length: 13 residues. The CDR3 region has the DNA TGCGCCAGCAGTGAGTACGGAGTAGATACGCAGTATTTT. Residues: CASSEYGVDTQYF.

As for this clonotype: A read error is possible here, since a much larger clone lies one base away. This chain connects TRBV9 to TRBJ2-7; TRBD2 aligns across 12 bases. This CDR3 contains 15 residues. Germline CDR1 and CDR2: SGDLS and YYNGEE. The ends lost 4 bases at V and 6 bases at J; junction bases unmatched: 8. The CDR3 DNA sequence: TGTGCCAGCAGCCCCGGTCAGACTAGCGGGAGCGAGCAGTACTTC. This sequence encodes CASSPGQTSGSEQYF.

This clonotype showed up many times. This chain uses TRBV7-8 with TRBJ1-1, with D hard to call. The length of the CDR3 is 13 residues. Trimming left V 2 bases short and J 1 base short, with 5 bases between. Germline loops: CDR1 SGHVS, CDR2 FQNEAQ. This CDR3 reads CASSLFKNTEAFF. CDR3 DNA sequence: TGTGCCAGCAGCTTATTCAAGAACACTGAAGCTTTCTTT.

This clonotype was detected only a few times. The J gene is TRBJ2-1, the V gene TRBV5-5; 9 bases align to TRBD2. This CDR3 comprises 18 residues. From germline, CDR1 is SGHKS and CDR2 YYEKEE (reference sequence). V dropped 6 bases and J dropped 1; count of bases not matched to a gene: 14. This chain's CDR3 is CASTIEGLRGGSYNEQFF. CDR3 sequence (DNA): TGTGCCAGCACCATTGAGGGGTTGCGGGGGGGGTCCTACAATGAGCAGTTCTTC.